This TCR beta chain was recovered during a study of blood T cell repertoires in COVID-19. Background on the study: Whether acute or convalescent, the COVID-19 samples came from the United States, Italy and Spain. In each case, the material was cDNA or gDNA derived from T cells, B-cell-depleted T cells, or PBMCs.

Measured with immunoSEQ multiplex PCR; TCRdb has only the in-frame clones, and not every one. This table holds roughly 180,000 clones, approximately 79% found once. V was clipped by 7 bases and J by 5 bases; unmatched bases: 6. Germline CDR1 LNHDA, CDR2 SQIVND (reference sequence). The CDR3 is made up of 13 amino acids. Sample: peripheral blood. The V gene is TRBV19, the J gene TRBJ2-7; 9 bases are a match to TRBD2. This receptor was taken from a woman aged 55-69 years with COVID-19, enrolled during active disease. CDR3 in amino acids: CASNLAGTHEQYF. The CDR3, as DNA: TGTGCCAGTAATCTAGCGGGAACCCACGAGCAGTACTTC.